The following is a T cell receptor (beta chain) sequence with its context. Its cognate antigen has yet to be identified. No base qualities exist here, and no much larger clone lies one base off it. The time point label on this specimen signifies: baseline before first vaccination. The vaccinee samples were drawn from two UK trials, COV001 and COV002, one of which was a single-blind randomized controlled phase 2/3 trial testing AZD1222 (ChAdOx1 nCoV-19) in healthy adults. For TCRbeta chain sequencing, PBMC samples from trial participants were taken at day 0 and at day 28 after the second dose. The source of the sample is a study of T cell responses to AZD1222 COVID-19 vaccine (dated by TCRdb to the early 2020s). In terms of the full investigation: AZD1222 recipients given second doses at about 4 weeks or at about 12 weeks were pooled, since spike-specific TCR depth and breadth were not found to differ between the two schedules. A total of around 240 trial participants underwent TCR sequencing, of whom 200 to 220 had received two doses of AZD1222 and around 26 had received two doses of the MenACWY control vaccine. Trial participants were enrolled by age into 18-55, 56-69 and 70-plus year subgroups, with about 150, 27 and 61 TCR-sequenced participants respectively.

The V and J ends are trimmed by 1 base and 0 bases, leaving 16 bases between them. The germline V gene sets CDR1 to SGHAT and CDR2 to FQNNGV. The CDR3 sequence holds 17 residues, the cysteine and phenylalanine included. Here the CDR3 DNA is all that survives: 51 bases in frame from base 1. What the research found in general, with its limitations: After two AZD1222 doses, spike-specific TCR breadth and depth were significantly higher than at day 0 and than in MenACWY recipients. Nearly half of unique spike-specific TCRs reportedly recognized epitopes outside regions mutated in the B.1.351 and B.1.1.7 variants. In the small 56-69-year group, the increase in depth fell short of significance, most likely because of low power. Only five or six AZD1222 recipients were SARS-CoV-2 seropositive at baseline, limiting conclusions about previously exposed vaccinees. No day 14 peak-response samples were available, so repertoires were characterized only after the peak T cell response. Participants were mostly white British and included more females than males, and it was suggested by the authors that clonal diversity may have been underestimated. The whole spike protein was spanned by vaccine-associated CD4 TCRs, and dominant responses were seen in regions 160-218 and 743-854.

The CDR3 regions of human TCRbeta chains were subjected to immunosequencing. Regarding the original processing steps: Repertoire TCRs were matched against a reference library of SARS-CoV-2-specific TCRs generated with the MIRA antigen-specificity platform. Breadth was defined as the fraction of unique TCRs that were SARS-CoV-2-associated. Depth was defined as the fraction of total T cells that were SARS-CoV-2-associated. Each spike-specific TCR was assigned to its reactive spike region and to a CD4 or CD8 class using the MIRA data. Log10-transformed breadth and depth values were compared by one-way ANOVA with Sidak's multiple comparisons tests. TCRdb mirrors the immuneACCESS table, restricted to in-frame sequences. Some clones are absent from its copies; in checked studies, under half trace to an unresolved V gene, and the reason for the others is unknown. That table furnishes V, J and clone size, whereas the DNA furnished D and trimming. The sample table shows about 120,000 clones, and more than 75% are seen once. The leading ten clones occupy about 1.2% of the sample.

The chain uses TRBV11-2 and TRBJ2-7; the D gene assignment is ambiguous. This TCR came from an adult in good health. Source: peripheral blood, taken on day 0 of AZD1222 vaccination. CDR3 region: CASSLGFPSPNSYEQYF. The sequence in DNA is TGTGCCAGCAGCTTAGGATTCCCCTCGCCGAACTCCTACGAGCAGTACTTC.